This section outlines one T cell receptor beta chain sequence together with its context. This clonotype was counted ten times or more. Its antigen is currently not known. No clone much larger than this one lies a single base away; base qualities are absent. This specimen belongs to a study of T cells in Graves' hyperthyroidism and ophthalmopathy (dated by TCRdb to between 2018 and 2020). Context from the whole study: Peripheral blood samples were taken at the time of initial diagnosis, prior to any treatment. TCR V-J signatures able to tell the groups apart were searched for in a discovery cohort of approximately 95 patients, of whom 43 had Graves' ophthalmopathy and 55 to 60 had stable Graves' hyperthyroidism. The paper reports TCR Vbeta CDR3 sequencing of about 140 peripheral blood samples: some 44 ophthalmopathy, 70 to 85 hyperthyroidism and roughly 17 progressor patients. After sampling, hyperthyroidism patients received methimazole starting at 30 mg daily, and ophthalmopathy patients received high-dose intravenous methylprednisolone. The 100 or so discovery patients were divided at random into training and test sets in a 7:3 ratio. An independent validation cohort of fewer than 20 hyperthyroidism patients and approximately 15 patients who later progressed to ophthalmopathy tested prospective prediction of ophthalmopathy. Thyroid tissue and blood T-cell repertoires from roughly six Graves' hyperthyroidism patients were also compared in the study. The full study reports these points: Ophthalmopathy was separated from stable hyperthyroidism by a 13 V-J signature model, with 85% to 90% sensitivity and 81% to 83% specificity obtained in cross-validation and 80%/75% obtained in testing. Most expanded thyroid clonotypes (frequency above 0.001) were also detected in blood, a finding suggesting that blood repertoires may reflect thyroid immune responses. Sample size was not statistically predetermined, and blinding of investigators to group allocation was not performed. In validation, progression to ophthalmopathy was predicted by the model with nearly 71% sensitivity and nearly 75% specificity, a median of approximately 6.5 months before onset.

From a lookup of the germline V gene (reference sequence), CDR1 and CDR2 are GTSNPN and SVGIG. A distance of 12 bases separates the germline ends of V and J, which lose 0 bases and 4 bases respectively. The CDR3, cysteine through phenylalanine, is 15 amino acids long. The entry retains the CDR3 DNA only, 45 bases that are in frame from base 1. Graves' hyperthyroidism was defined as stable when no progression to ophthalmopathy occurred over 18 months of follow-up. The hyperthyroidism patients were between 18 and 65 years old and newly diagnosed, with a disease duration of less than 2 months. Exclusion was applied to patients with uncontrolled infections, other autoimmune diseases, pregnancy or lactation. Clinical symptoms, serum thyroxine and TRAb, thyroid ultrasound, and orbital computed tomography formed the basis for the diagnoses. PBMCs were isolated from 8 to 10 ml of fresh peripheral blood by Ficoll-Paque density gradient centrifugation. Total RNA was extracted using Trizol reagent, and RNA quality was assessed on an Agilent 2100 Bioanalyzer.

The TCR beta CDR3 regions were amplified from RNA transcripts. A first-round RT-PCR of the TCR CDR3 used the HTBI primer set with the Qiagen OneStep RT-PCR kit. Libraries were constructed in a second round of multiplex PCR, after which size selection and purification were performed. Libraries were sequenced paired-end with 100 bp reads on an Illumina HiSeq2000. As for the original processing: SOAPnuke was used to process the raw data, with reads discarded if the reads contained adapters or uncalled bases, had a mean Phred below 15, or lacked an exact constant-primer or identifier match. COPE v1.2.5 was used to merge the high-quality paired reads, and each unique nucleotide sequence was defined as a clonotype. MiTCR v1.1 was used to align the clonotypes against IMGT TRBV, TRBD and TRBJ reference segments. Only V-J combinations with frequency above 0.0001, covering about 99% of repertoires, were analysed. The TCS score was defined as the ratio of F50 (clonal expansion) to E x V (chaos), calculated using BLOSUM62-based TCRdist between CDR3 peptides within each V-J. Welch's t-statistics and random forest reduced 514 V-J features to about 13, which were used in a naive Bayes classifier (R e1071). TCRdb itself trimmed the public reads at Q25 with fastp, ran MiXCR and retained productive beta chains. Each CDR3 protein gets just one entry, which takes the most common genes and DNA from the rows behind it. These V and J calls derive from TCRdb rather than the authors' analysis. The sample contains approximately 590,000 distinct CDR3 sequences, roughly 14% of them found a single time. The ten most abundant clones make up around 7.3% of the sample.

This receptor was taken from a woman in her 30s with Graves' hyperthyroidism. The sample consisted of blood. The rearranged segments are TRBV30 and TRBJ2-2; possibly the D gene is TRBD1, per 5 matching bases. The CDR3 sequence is CAWSVPGWGTGELFF. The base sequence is TGTGCCTGGAGTGTGCCAGGGTGGGGCACCGGGGAGCTGTTTTTT. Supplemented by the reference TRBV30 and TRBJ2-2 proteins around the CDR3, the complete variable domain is SQTIHQWPATLVQPVGSPLSLECTVEGTSNPNLYWYRQAAGRGLQLLFYSVGIGQISSEVPQNLSASRPQDRQFILSSKKLLLSDSGFYLCAWSVPGWGTGELFFGEGSRLTVL.